This T cell receptor beta chain was found in a study of neoadjuvant nivolumab and ipilimumab in lung cancer. On the study more broadly: The combination arm added day-1 ipilimumab 1 mg/kg to nivolumab 3 mg/kg on days 1, 15, 29. General study results and limits: Pathologic regression was not significantly tied to TCR clonality. Resected tumors had greater TCR richness and clonality than uninvolved lung. Only two of four nivolumab-treated tumors gained richness and clonality by surgery.

Worth noting for this clone: No antigen is known for it.

Germline-derived CDR1 and CDR2 are MDHEN and SYDVKM. With V trimmed by 5 bases and J by 4 bases, 6 bases remained unmatched. CDR3 length equals 14 residues. Method: immunoSEQ multiplex PCR; TCRdb's copy keeps in-frame clones and lacks some. The sample records fewer than 35,000 clones, 65% to 85% being singletons. Sequenced here: peripheral blood, sampled before neoadjuvant nivolumab, alone or with ipilimumab. This clonotype was obtained from an adult with non-small cell lung cancer. The V gene is TRBV28, the J gene TRBJ2-3; 7 bases align to TRBD2. The CDR3 protein is CASSLRLAADTQYF. The CDR3 DNA follows: TGTGCCAGCAGTCTACGACTAGCTGCAGATACGCAGTATTTT.